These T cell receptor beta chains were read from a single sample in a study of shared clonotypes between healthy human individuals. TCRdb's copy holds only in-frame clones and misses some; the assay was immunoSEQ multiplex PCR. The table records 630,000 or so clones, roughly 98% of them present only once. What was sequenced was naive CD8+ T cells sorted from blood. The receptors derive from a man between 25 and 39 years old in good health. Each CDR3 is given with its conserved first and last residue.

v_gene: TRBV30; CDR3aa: CAWSELTEADTQYF
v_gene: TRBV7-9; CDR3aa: CASSLGGARINQPQHF
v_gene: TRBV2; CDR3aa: CASMRTLDREFEQYF
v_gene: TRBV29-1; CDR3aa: CSVEGFPGPHSYNEQFF
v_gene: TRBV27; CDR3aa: CASSMVAGGETQYF
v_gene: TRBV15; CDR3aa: CATSTRVTNGETQYF
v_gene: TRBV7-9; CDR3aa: CASSLRVDTEAFF
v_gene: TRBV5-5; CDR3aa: CASGPSGINTGELFF
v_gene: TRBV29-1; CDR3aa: CSGRQGNGYEQYF
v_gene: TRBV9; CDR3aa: CASSVVGGGRETQYF
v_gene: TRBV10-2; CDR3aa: CASSVGRAVEQYF
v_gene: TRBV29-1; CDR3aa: CSATRDNQETQYF
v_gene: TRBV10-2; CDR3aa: CASSPGQSYEQYF
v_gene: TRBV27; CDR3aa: CASSSGSSRTGELFF
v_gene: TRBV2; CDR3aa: CASSGTGPDREQYF
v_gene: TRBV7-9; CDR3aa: CASSRQTSGITDTQYF
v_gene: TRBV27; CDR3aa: CASSPFKTDYGYTF
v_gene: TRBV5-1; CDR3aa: CASREGMNTEAFF
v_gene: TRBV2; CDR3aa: CASRGPGKGYEQYF
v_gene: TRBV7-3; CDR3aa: CASSSQTRLLYNEQFF
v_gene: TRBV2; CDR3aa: CASSVTDSEKLFF
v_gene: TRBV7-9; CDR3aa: CASSLVSRVPDTQYF
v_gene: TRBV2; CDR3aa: CASSKGVESSYEQYF
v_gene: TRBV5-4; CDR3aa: CASSFAGEDNEQFF
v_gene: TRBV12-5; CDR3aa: CASERQGTDTQYF
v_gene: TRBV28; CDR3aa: CASRTLQETQYF
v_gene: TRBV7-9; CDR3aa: CASREGEQFF
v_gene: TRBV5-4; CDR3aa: CASSARQGADSYEQYF
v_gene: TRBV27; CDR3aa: CASSPFFTDYNEQFF
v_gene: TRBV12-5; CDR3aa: CASGALAGGLSTDTQYF
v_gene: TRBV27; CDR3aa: CASSLREGYEQYF
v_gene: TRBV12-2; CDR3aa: CASRLGDRGPLSLSGNTIYF
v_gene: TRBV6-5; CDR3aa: CASSYAAGQGGYEQYF
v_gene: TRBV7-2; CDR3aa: CASSSFPDYEQYF
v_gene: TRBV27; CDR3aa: CASRSDVVGSYEQYF
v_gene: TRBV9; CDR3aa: CASSSGHQETQYF
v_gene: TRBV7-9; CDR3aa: CASSLPPGVAGYNEQFF
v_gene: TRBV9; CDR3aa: CASSAQLGTREQYF
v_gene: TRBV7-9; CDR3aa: CASTLRAGDSTYEQYF
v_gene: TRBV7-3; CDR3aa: CASSPDGPSTDTQYF
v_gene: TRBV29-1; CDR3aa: CSVGYGTDSNYGYTF
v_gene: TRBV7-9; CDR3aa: CASSLQETSSYNEQFF
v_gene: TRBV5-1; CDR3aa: CASTRGESTYEQYF
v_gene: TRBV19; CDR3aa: CASSIGRWGETMNTEAFF
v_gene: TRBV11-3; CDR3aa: CASSARDNPYEQYF
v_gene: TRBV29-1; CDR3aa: CSVVISGRTNTGELFF
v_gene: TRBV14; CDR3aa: CASSLGWEQFF
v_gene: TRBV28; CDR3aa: CASSSDRTYNFYEQYF
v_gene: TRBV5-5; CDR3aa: CASSLRRSSYEQYF
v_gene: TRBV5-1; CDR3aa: CASSFGTGYEQYF
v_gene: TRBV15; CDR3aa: CATSQGTSGTYNEQFF
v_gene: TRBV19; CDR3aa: CASSSWDRGNQPQHF
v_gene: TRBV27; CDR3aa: CASSYGTEKPDTQYF
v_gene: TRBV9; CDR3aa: CASSVEGTGNTIYF
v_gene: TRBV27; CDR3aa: CASSPMGVRGARYGYTF